This is a list of T cell receptor beta chains from one sample in a study of blood T cell repertoires in COVID-19. Profiling relied on immunoSEQ multiplex PCR, and the TCRdb table lists in-frame clones only, not all of them. The table records about 180,000 clones, over 75% of them present only once. The specimen was peripheral blood. The receptors come from a human donor with active or convalescent COVID-19. The donor label of this sample is uncertain. The CDR3 runs from the conserved cysteine through the conserved F or W. A D gene is named only where the DNA matches it firmly. Only some rows state a clone size, as once, few, many or a class for expanded clones.

CDR3nt	CDR3aa	d_gene	v_gene	j_gene	abundance
TGTGCCACCAGTGATTCACTGGTGGAAAAACTGTTTTTT	CATSDSLVEKLFF	-	TRBV24-1	TRBJ1-4	-
TGCGCCAGCAGCCAACCCGGCCAGACGGGAGAGACCCAGTACTTC	CASSQPGQTGETQYF	-	TRBV4-1	TRBJ2-5	-
TGTGCCAGCACTAGTTTATGGGAGACCCAGTACTTC	CASTSLWETQYF	-	TRBV28	TRBJ2-5	-
TGTGCCAGCAGTTTGAACGAGCGGGAAAGCCGATTCTTC	CASSLNERESRFF	TRBD2	TRBV12-3/TRBV12-4	TRBJ2-1	-
TGTGCCAGCACTAGCGGGGGAACCACAGATACGCAGTATTTT	CASTSGGTTDTQYF	TRBD2	TRBV13	TRBJ2-3	-
TGTGCCAGCAGTTTAGGACTAGCGGGGGGGCAATGGGAGACCCAGTACTTC	CASSLGLAGGQWETQYF	TRBD2	TRBV7-9	TRBJ2-5	-
TGCGCCAGCACCCCTATAAACACCGGGGAGCTGTTTTTT	CASTPINTGELFF	-	TRBV5-1	TRBJ2-2	-
TGTGCCAGCAGCTCCAGACAGGGTATCGAGACCCAGTACTTC	CASSSRQGIETQYF	TRBD1	TRBV5-4	TRBJ2-5	-
TGTGCCAGCAGTTTACTTAGCGCCCCTGGACCCGGGGAGCTGTTTTTT	CASSLLSAPGPGELFF	-	TRBV27	TRBJ2-2	-
TGTGCCAGCAGCTCATTGTCTGGAAACACCATATATTTT	CASSSLSGNTIYF	-	TRBV7-6	TRBJ1-3	-
TGTGCCACCAGTGGGCCCCCGATTGGGGCACGCAACAATGAGCAGTTCTTC	CATSGPPIGARNNEQFF	-	TRBV24-1	TRBJ2-1	few
TGCGCCAGCAGCTTGGCGGGACAAACCAGGACTAGCGGCCCCTACGAGCAGTACTTC	CASSLAGQTRTSGPYEQYF	TRBD2	TRBV5-1	TRBJ2-7	-
TGTGCCAGCAGCCCCTGGACAGCCTACCCCTACAATGAGCAGTTCTTC	CASSPWTAYPYNEQFF	-	TRBV14	TRBJ2-1	-
TGTGCCAGCAGCCCCTTTCACAATGAGCAGTTCTTC	CASSPFHNEQFF	-	TRBV7-9	TRBJ2-1	-
TGTGCCAGCAGCTTGGGTTACGGGAATCAGCCCCAGCATTTT	CASSLGYGNQPQHF	-	TRBV5-6	TRBJ1-5	-
TGTGCCAGCAGCCAAGCGAGGGAAACCGTTCCACTTTTT	CASSQARETVPLF	-	TRBV3-1/TRBV3-2	TRBJ1-4	-
TGTGCCAGCAGTTCTCTAGGGCCCCAGCATTTT	CASSSLGPQHF	-	TRBV6-2/TRBV6-3	TRBJ1-5	-
TGTGCCAGCAGCCAAGAAACATCTCGTGCGGGGGAAGGCGGGGAGCTGTTTTTT	CASSQETSRAGEGGELFF	TRBD2	TRBV4-2	TRBJ2-2	-
TGTGCCAGCAGTCAGCAATTGGGAGTTGAAGCTTTCTTT	CASSQQLGVEAFF	-	TRBV6-5	TRBJ1-1	few
TGCGCCAGCAGCCAACAGACAGGGGCCCTTTTCGAGCAGTACTTC	CASSQQTGALFEQYF	TRBD1	TRBV4-3	TRBJ2-7	-
TGTGCCAGCATTCGCGGGGGGGCCTCAGAGACCCAGTACTTC	CASIRGGASETQYF	TRBD2	TRBV6-5	TRBJ2-5	-
TGCGCCAGCAGTGCGGGGGTGGCCAACAATGAGCAGTTCTTC	CASSAGVANNEQFF	TRBD2	TRBV5-1	TRBJ2-1	once
TGCGCCAGCAGCCATTTTGCGGGAGATATTACGGAGACCCAGTACTTC	CASSHFAGDITETQYF	TRBD2	TRBV4-1	TRBJ2-5	-
TGTGCCAGTTACAGGGGCGGCGATACGCAGTATTTT	CASYRGGDTQYF	TRBD1	TRBV12-3/TRBV12-4	TRBJ2-3	-
TGTGCCAGCAGCTCCGACAGGGCTCAGCCCCAGCATTTT	CASSSDRAQPQHF	TRBD1	TRBV7-8	TRBJ1-5	-
TGTGCCACCAGCCCTCCCGGGACAGGGAAAGAGACCCAGTACTTC	CATSPPGTGKETQYF	TRBD1	TRBV24-1	TRBJ2-5	-
TGTGCCACCAGTGATTTGTCACCCGGACAAAATGAGCAGTTCTTC	CATSDLSPGQNEQFF	-	TRBV24-1	TRBJ2-1	-
TGTGCCACCAGTGATACTAGCGGGGGAGTCTACAATGAGCAGTTCTTC	CATSDTSGGVYNEQFF	TRBD2	TRBV24-1	TRBJ2-1	-
TGTGCCAGCAGTTTATGGGCTAGCGGGGGCTACAATGAGCAGTTCTTC	CASSLWASGGYNEQFF	TRBD2	TRBV28	TRBJ2-1	-
TGTGCCAGCAGTTTTCGGGGCGGAGGGTTGACAGATACGCAGTATTTT	CASSFRGGGLTDTQYF	-	TRBV7-2	TRBJ2-3	-
TGTGCCAGCTCACCGACGGGCACCGGAGGTACTGAAGCTTTCTTT	CASSPTGTGGTEAFF	-	TRBV18	TRBJ1-1	few
TGCAGCGTTGGCCTGAGCTCCTACAATGAGCAGTTCTTC	CSVGLSSYNEQFF	-	TRBV29-1	TRBJ2-1	-
TGTGCCAGCAGATCTAGGTTAGGGAACACTGAAGCTTTCTTT	CASRSRLGNTEAFF	-	TRBV27	TRBJ1-1	-
TGTGCCAGCTCACCGCCAGGGAATGAGCAGTTCTTC	CASSPPGNEQFF	-	TRBV18	TRBJ2-1	-
TGCGCCAGCGCGCCTGCACTAGCGGGAGAGGGTGAGCAGTTCTTC	CASAPALAGEGEQFF	TRBD2	TRBV5-1	TRBJ2-1	-
TGTGCCAGCAACCCCTCGGGGAATCAGCCCCAGCATTTT	CASNPSGNQPQHF	-	TRBV6-2/TRBV6-3	TRBJ1-5	-
TGTGCCTGGATTCCTCTTGACAGGTGGAACACTGAAGCTTTCTTT	CAWIPLDRWNTEAFF	-	TRBV30	TRBJ1-1	once
TGCGCCAGCAGCTCCCGGACAGGGGAAAGAGAGACCCAGTACTTC	CASSSRTGERETQYF	TRBD1	TRBV5-1	TRBJ2-5	-
TGTGCCAGCACAACCGGGACAGGGGGTTTCAATGAGCAGTTCTTC	CASTTGTGGFNEQFF	TRBD1	TRBV28	TRBJ2-1	-
TGTGCCAGCAGGTCCGGCGGAGAAGAGACCCAGTACTTC	CASRSGGEETQYF	-	TRBV12-3/TRBV12-4	TRBJ2-5	-
TGTGCCAGCACCAGAGGAGGGAGTCCCTCACCCCTCCACTTT	CASTRGGSPSPLHF	-	TRBV11-2	TRBJ1-6	-
TGTGCCAGTACCCCCTTCCAGGGGAGGGGTGGCTACACCTTC	CASTPFQGRGGYTF	-	TRBV19	TRBJ1-2	-
TGTGCCAGCAGCTTAGGTGGGGGGAATGAGCAGTTCTTC	CASSLGGGNEQFF	-	TRBV11-3	TRBJ2-1	-
TGTGCCAGCAGCCTTAGCGTAGGAAGGGAGCTGTTTTTT	CASSLSVGRELFF	-	TRBV28	TRBJ2-2	-
TGTGCCAGCAGCTTCACAGGGGGCACAGATACGCAGTATTTT	CASSFTGGTDTQYF	TRBD1	TRBV7-3	TRBJ2-3	-
TGTGCCAGCACGGAGGGGGCGTCCGGGGCCAACGTCCTGACTTTC	CASTEGASGANVLTF	-	TRBV9	TRBJ2-6	-
TGTGCCAGCTCTAGCATACAGCGGGAGGGTTCCTACAATGAGCAGTTCTTC	CASSSIQREGSYNEQFF	TRBD2	TRBV4-2	TRBJ2-1	-
TGTGCCACCGATCCGGGGGGCCGCTACAATGAGCAGTTCTTC	CATDPGGRYNEQFF	-	TRBV19	TRBJ2-1	-
TGTGCCAGCAGCCCCCGGGGCGGGGGGTCATCTAGCACAGATACGCAGTATTTT	CASSPRGGGSSSTDTQYF	TRBD2	TRBV3-1/TRBV3-2	TRBJ2-3	-